The next 3 T cell receptor beta chains were all read from a single sample in a study of T cells in Graves' hyperthyroidism and ophthalmopathy. Amplified regions were TCR beta CDR3 sequences from RNA transcripts. The study used the HTBI primer set for a first-round RT-PCR of the TCR CDR3. TCRdb re-called the multiplex PCR reads with MiXCR, one entry per CDR3 protein. The sample includes some 490,000 distinct CDR3 sequences, roughly 15% of them seen just once. The specimen was blood. The origin of the receptors is a woman aged 30 to 39 with Graves' ophthalmopathy.

Only a few counts were recorded for this clonotype. The V and J genes are TRBV3-2 and TRBJ2-3; the table gives TRBD2 as D, unverified against the DNA. TRBV3-2 is a pseudogene. The CDR3 loop spans 19 amino acids. The CDR3 nucleotides are TGTGCCAGCAGCCGCCTACTTTCCCATATATGGGGAGGCACAGATACGCAGTATTTT. As protein: CASSRLLSHIWGGTDTQYF.

The chain carries TRBV5-6 and TRBJ2-7; TRBD2 aligns across 7 bases. The CDR3 contains 14 residues. V shed 1 base and J 5 bases; nucleotides not matched to a gene: 6. The germline V gene encodes CDR1 SGHDT and CDR2 YYEEEE. As DNA, the CDR3 is TGTGCCAGCAGCTTGCACGCGGGAGTAAACGAGCAGTACTTC. This codes for CASSLHAGVNEQYF.

The chain couples TRBV5-1 to TRBJ1-4, with 7 positions matching TRBD1. The trim removed 4 bases at V and 2 bases at J, leaving 5 bases unmatched. This CDR3 region has 15 residues. The V gene's germline CDR1 is SGHRS and CDR2 YFSETQ. The CDR3 nucleotides read TGCGCCAGCAGCAACCCGGGACAGACTAATGAAAAACTGTTTTTT. It yields the protein CASSNPGQTNEKLFF.